This T cell receptor (beta chain) was sequenced in a study of cytomegalovirus exposure and HLA in healthy donors (dated by TCRdb to about 2017). The study in broad terms: According to an earlier analysis of several hundred of the donors, some 180 million T cells yielded approximately 120 million unique TCR beta sequences and approximately 280 Gb of sequence data. An early release that covered some 630 HLA-typed donors contained approximately 300 gigabases of sequencing data and some 87 million unique TCR sequences. Among the roughly 370 genotyped donors, approximately 82% belonged to the genetic ancestry cluster associated with self-reported Caucasian donors. The study was designed to test whether signatures of past pathogen exposure could be identified by cataloging public T cell receptors. The study used immunosequencing to profile the T cell repertoires of several hundred subjects and linked those repertoires to cytomegalovirus serostatus. In addition to the first cohort of approximately 650 subjects, a separate validation cohort of 120 different subjects was used. To predict cytomegalovirus infection status, the study combined high-throughput TCR immunosequencing, statistical association of individual TCRs with disease status, and machine learning. In a later analysis, previously published TCR beta repertoires from 500 to 750 donors were re-analyzed and high-resolution HLA genotyping was added so that TCR occurrence patterns could be studied. Rather than using new phenotypic data, the later analysis identified candidate immune exposures from TCR beta sequences and from how often those sequences occurred across donors. An earlier analysis of roughly 600 of the donors used high-throughput TCR beta sequencing to judge whether each TCR beta V gene segment behaved as functional or pseudogenic. Donor age, sex, ethnicity and CMV serostatus were compiled alongside the repertoire data. A later genetic analysis took genome-wide SNP genotypes for about 55% of the roughly 700 donors and used that subset as a discovery cohort. All discovery cohort repertoires had been generated on a single sequencing platform. HLA typing covered class I and class II loci at four-digit resolution. Typing coverage differed by locus: A, B, C, DRB1 and DQB1 were typed in roughly 620-630 donors, DQA1 in roughly 500, DPA1 in approximately 610, and DPB1 in 450 to 480. Four to six DR-DQ haplotypes were handled as single units for association and clustering, since linkage in the cohort was strong. On average, roughly 250,000 unique TCR beta nucleotide sequences were sequenced per donor among roughly 430 genotyped donors of the cohort, with roughly a sixth of those sequences being non-productive.

Unmatched junction bases come to 10, with V trimmed by 4 bases and J by 2 bases. From the cysteine up to the phenylalanine, the CDR3 has a length of 15 residues. CDR3 DNA is the only sequence kept; it has 45 bases, read in frame from the first base. For CDR1 and CDR2, the germline V gene (reference sequence) lists GTSNPN and SVGIG. The paper as a whole reports these results and caveats: Linkage disequilibrium might explain the correlated functional status among segregating V segments, but an unknown experimental factor could not be ruled out. In a later analysis, HLA-associated TCR beta chains showed more clonal expansion and lower generation probabilities than non-associated chains that were equally common. Most CMV-associated TCR beta chains appeared to be HLA-restricted in a later analysis, and the HLA associations seemed to be driven largely by CMV exposure. Because counts were too low, 15 or so rarely observed V segments, including chromosome 9 orphons, were excluded from the earlier analysis of around 640 of the donors. Only TCR beta chains were sequenced in this cohort, and the absence of alpha or paired-chain data limited detectable features. In an earlier analysis of about 600 of the donors, most TCR beta V segments appeared in productive rearrangements about 87% or about 30% of the time, broadly matching IMGT annotations. In a later analysis, the rate of TCR association differed among HLA loci, with DRB1 alleles having the most associated TCRs and HLA-C alleles having the fewest. Because HLA typing was unavailable for some donors at each locus, only the typed subset was used in association tests. The sequencing pipeline was judged likely to have produced a cluster of highly shared sequence variants as a technical artifact. CMV serostatus was the only immune exposure information available for the cohort. The 87-base-pair reads could not distinguish some IMGT-functional V segments, including TRBV6-2 and TRBV6-3, so those segments were excluded. In both the original and validation cohorts, the classifier was reported to diagnose cytomegalovirus status with high specificity and sensitivity. A later analysis associated some 17,000 TCR beta sequences with specific HLA alleles at a false discovery rate of 0.05. In a later genetic analysis, a missense DCLRE1C variant was associated with V-gene and J-gene trimming of TCR beta chains, and the association was replicated in an independent cohort. The study listed around 160 TCR beta chains as associated with cytomegalovirus. When HLA alleles, especially DR and DQ, strongly co-occurred, attributing TCR associations to individual alleles was difficult. A further reported finding was that TCR beta sequences accurately predicted the HLA-A and HLA-B alleles for most subjects in the first cohort. Several of the top co-occurrence clusters appeared to be linked to parvovirus B19, influenza, CMV and Epstein-Barr virus, according to a later analysis. Roughly uniform sequencing depth across donors was assumed in presence/absence analyses, although this assumption may not hold. It was suggested by the authors that the approach could potentially be generalized to other disease states and immunological phenotypes. A later genetic analysis reported fewer N-insertions in productive TCRs among donors in an Asian-associated ancestry cluster than the 666-donor mean. A few of the identified cytomegalovirus-associated TCR beta chains were confirmed in vitro to be specific for cytomegalovirus antigens. Most TCR sequences were seen in very few donors, while some public TCRs were found in many individuals.

The cohort comprised fewer than 700 healthy bone marrow donors. Cohort members were all nominally healthy when sampled, although unrecorded immune exposures were likely present. The donor was CMV seronegative and was included in the group of about 350 seronegative cohort members. A peripheral blood sample was provided by each donor, and peripheral blood mononuclear cells were used for TCR beta sequencing. The Qiagen DNeasy Blood Extraction Kit was used to extract genomic DNA from the blood cell samples. This clone was observed a few times. The antigen it recognizes is unknown. No qualities accompany the bases; no much larger clone lies one base away. The library was obtained by the immunoSEQ multiplex PCR assay. A mixture of 60 forward primers for TCR Vbeta segments and 13 reverse primers for TCR Jbeta segments was used in the multiplex PCR. Amplification of the CDR3 region of rearranged TCR beta genes was performed with a multiplex PCR assay on genomic DNA. The Illumina HiSeq System was used to sequence the amplified TCR beta libraries as 87-base-pair reads. Processing in the source paper ran as follows. In a later analysis, around 80 million unique TCR beta chains were counted across the approximately 640 repertoires, and roughly 11 million of these chains were shared by at least two donors. To remove PCR and sequencing errors, raw reads were error-corrected and collapsed into unique sequences using a nearest-neighbor algorithm that merged closely related sequences. To assign V, D and J gene segments, CDR3 sequences were aligned to IMGT reference sequences. For a sequence to be retained, at least a six-nucleotide match to both a V gene segment and a J gene segment was required. A rearrangement was called productive if the CDR3 had no stop codons and remained in frame with V and J, and every other rearrangement was called non-productive. CDR3 was defined by IMGT convention, running from the second conserved V-encoded cysteine to the conserved J-encoded phenylalanine. The earlier analysis of some 540 of the donors excluded any sequence lacking an unambiguous match to a single V gene segment. In an earlier analysis of 450 to 700 of the donors, V segments were called functional above 56.7% productive rearrangements and were called segregating when the between-donor standard deviation exceeded 5%. A statistical classification framework was built for diagnosing cytomegalovirus status from the catalog of TCR beta chain sequences. In a later analysis, TCR nucleotide sequences were compared against IMGT/GENE-DB human TR gene sequences so that V and J genes could be assigned. The TCRdist pipeline was used in a later analysis to assign CDR3 sequences and most-parsimonious VDJ recombination scenarios. In a later analysis, each TCR beta chain was defined by its CDR3 amino acid sequence together with its V-gene family, and reads lacking a unique V-gene family were excluded. In a later analysis, 450 to 600 highly shared, low-generation-probability nucleotide sequences were removed to address suspected cross-contamination and a sequencing artifact. In a later analysis, a clonal expansion index was calculated for each public chain from normalized within-repertoire ranks of inferred template counts. A later analysis computed generation probabilities with a VDJ recombination model fitted to out-of-frame rearrangements, and checked the results against IGoR. A later analysis scored TCR-TCR, TCR-HLA and TCR-CMV co-occurrence with hypergeometric tests, applying a repertoire-size bias correction to TCR pairs. A later analysis estimated false discovery rates by permuting HLA or CMV assignments 20 times. In a later analysis, co-occurring TCRs were grouped using DBSCAN, with TCRdist sequence similarity added in when clustering inside HLA-allele-positive subsets. Repertoires with fewer than 30,000 or more than 120,000 public chains, plus five repertoires with anomalous nucleotide sharing, were excluded from co-occurrence clustering. TCRdb took over this immuneACCESS table, retaining in-frame rearrangements with V and J assigned. Such tables are incomplete; in checked studies, under half of the missing clones stem from an unresolved V gene, and the remainder is unexplained. The DNA was the basis for D and trimming; V, J and clone size are from that table. The sample table contains about 60,000 clones; only one count was recorded for almost 75% of them. Of the sample, 5.4% is held by the ten largest clones.

The sequence came from a man between 50 and 59 years old in good health and CMV-seronegative. The source material was PBMCs. Recombination linked TRBV30 to TRBJ2-7; 8 junctional bases match TRBD1. The CDR3 here reads CAWTNPGQAPYEQYF. The nucleotides are TGTGCCTGGACCAATCCGGGACAGGCCCCCTACGAGCAGTACTTC.